This TCR beta chain was documented in a study of blood T cell repertoires in COVID-19. About the research overall: Spain, Italy and the United States supplied samples that represented acute and convalescent COVID-19. From T cells, B-cell-depleted T cells, or PBMCs came the material, which was cDNA or gDNA.

Germline CDR1 and CDR2: KGHSH and LQKENI. The CDR3 covers 16 residues. Trimming removed 2 bases from V and 0 bases from J, with 13 bases in between. Original methodology: The assay estimated nucleated cells by amplifying reference gene primers. Clones were read by immunoSEQ multiplex PCR, and TCRdb kept only the in-frame ones, dropping some. V, J and clone size reflect that table, while D and trimming were determined from the DNA. The data contain some 120,000 clones, about 80% of them singletons. This sequence originates from a woman in her fifties or sixties with acute or convalescent COVID-19. J is TRBJ1-2 and V is TRBV18, with D possibly matching TRBD1 (5 bases). The sequencing sample was made of peripheral blood. The CDR3 DNA reads as TGTGCCAGCTCACCAACCCCGGCAGGGCCTAACTATGGCTACACCTTC. The encoded protein is CASSPTPAGPNYGYTF.